The next 4 T cell receptor beta chains were all read from a single sample in a study of blood T cell repertoires in COVID-19. Clones were read by immunoSEQ multiplex PCR, and TCRdb kept only the in-frame ones, dropping some. The repertoire holds about 120,000 clones, with 65% to 90% as singletons. The material sequenced was peripheral blood. These TCRs come from a man aged 80 or over with active or convalescent COVID-19.

This rearrangement joins TRBV6-2 or TRBV6-3 to TRBJ1-1; D possibly corresponds to TRBD1 (5 bases). Trimming pared 5 bases from V and 3 bases from J, leaving 13 bases between. Germline V gene lookup returns CDR1 MNHEY and CDR2 SVGEGT. This CDR3 contains 14 residues. The CDR3 spells CASSPPQEYTEAFF. In DNA, the CDR3 is TGTGCCAGCAGTCCCCCACAGGAGTACACTGAAGCTTTCTTT.

V and J are TRBV18 and TRBJ2-7, with 10 bases lining up with TRBD1. The ends lost 1 base at V and 5 bases at J; junction bases unmatched: 11. The CDR3 spans 17 residues. Germline CDR1 is KGHSH and CDR2 is LQKENI. CDR3 in amino acids: CASSPRPQDRGGDEQYF. In nucleotides, the CDR3 is TGTGCCAGCTCACCACGTCCCCAGGACAGGGGGGGAGACGAGCAGTACTTC.

V gene TRBV5-1 combines with J gene TRBJ1-1; 10 bases align to TRBD1. The ends lost 0 bases at V and 11 bases at J; junction bases unmatched: 10. Germline V CDR1 and CDR2: SGHRS, YFSETQ. This CDR3 has 15 amino acids. The CDR3 reads CASSLGGQGSTSAFF. The CDR3 region has the DNA TGCGCCAGCAGCTTGGGGGGACAGGGGTCGACTTCTGCTTTCTTT.

The chain couples TRBV7-8 to TRBJ2-3, with TRBD2 identical over 12 bases. The CDR3 length is 13 residues. V shed 5 bases, J shed 14 bases, and the junction held 8 bases outside the gene matches. Germline assignment: CDR1 SGHVS and CDR2 FQNEAQ. The CDR3 nucleotides are TGTGCCAGCAGCCCTCGACTAGCGGGAGAATTGTATTTT. This gives the protein CASSPRLAGELYF.